One and the same sample provided the 25 T cell receptor beta chains below, sequenced in a study of blood T cell repertoires in COVID-19. The table came from immunoSEQ multiplex PCR; TCRdb's copy has only in-frame clones and leaves some out. This table holds hundreds of thousands of clones, about 90% found once. The material sequenced was PBMCs or T cells enriched from blood (not recorded which). These receptor sequences come from a woman younger than 35 who had recovered from COVID-19.

This chain uses TRBV7-9 with TRBJ2-2, with 11 bases matching TRBD1. The CDR3 loop spans 15 amino acids. Per the germline V gene, CDR1 is SEHNR and CDR2 is FQNEAQ (reference sequence). V lost 5 bases to trimming and J lost 6 bases; unmatched junction nucleotides: 5. CDR3 DNA: TGTGCCAGCAGCGGTTGGGACAGGGGGGCCGGGGAGCTGTTTTTT. Its protein product is CASSGWDRGAGELFF.

The J gene is TRBJ2-1, the V gene TRBV24-1, with 12 bases fitting TRBD1. The CDR3 spans 17 residues. CDR1 and CDR2 from the germline V gene are KGHDR and SFDVKD. V shed 3 bases and J 8 bases; nucleotides not matched to a gene: 10. For the CDR3, the DNA is TGTGCCACCAGTGATCCTGGGACAGGGGGCGGATATGATGAGCAGTTCTTC. This encodes CATSDPGTGGGYDEQFF.

J is TRBJ1-2 and V is TRBV25-1; maybe TRBD1 (5 bases). Trimming removed 5 bases from V and 4 bases from J, with 14 bases in between. Germline lookup yields CDR1 MGHDK and CDR2 SYGVNS. This CDR3 has 14 amino acids. The CDR3 DNA sequence: TGTGCCAGCAGTTCCCCGGGGGTTAGCTATGGCTACACCTTC. As protein: CASSSPGVSYGYTF.

In this sample, this clone turned up once. The V gene is TRBV9, the J gene TRBJ1-2; possible D gene TRBD1, 5 bases. Trimming took 7 bases from V and 4 from J, leaving 17 bases between them. This CDR3 contains 14 residues. Germline lookup yields CDR1 SGDLS and CDR2 YYNGEE. The CDR3 is CASGAPRGGYGYTF. DNA for the CDR3: TGTGCCAGCGGGGCGCCTCGGGGAGGCTATGGCTACACCTTC.

This clone showed up just once. This chain connects TRBV19 to TRBJ2-7; 8 bases align to TRBD1. CDR1 and CDR2 from the germline V gene are LNHDA and SQIVND (reference sequence). The CDR3 totals 13 residues. V shed 8 bases and J 6 bases; nucleotides not matched to a gene: 9. CDR3 region: CASSTGAGSEQYF. The CDR3 bases are TGTGCCAGTTCGACAGGGGCAGGGAGCGAGCAGTACTTC.

The chain is built from TRBV28 and TRBJ2-1, with D possibly matching TRBD2 (7 bases). Between the trimmed V and J ends, which lost 11 bases and 8 bases, there was a span of 25 bases. The CDR3 covers 15 residues. CDR1 is MDHEN, CDR2 SYDVKM, per germline. CDR3 sequence (DNA): TGTGCCGCTTCACAAGGGGGGGCCTCGGCCCATGAGCAGTTCTTC. Its translation: CAASQGGASAHEQFF. Full variable domain (missing parts from reference TRBV28 and TRBJ2-1): DVKVTQSSRYLVKRTGEKVFLECVQDMDHENMFWYRQDPGLGLRLIYFSYDVKMKEKGDIPEGYSVSREKKERFSLILESASTNQTSMYLCAASQGGASAHEQFFGPGTRLTVL.

The DNA of the CDR3 is TGCGCCAGCAGCCAAGATTCCAGGGCTGCGTACCAAGAGACCCAGTACTTC. This encodes CASSQDSRAAYQETQYF. The genes are TRBV4-1 and TRBJ2-5; D might be TRBD1 (5 bases). V lost 0 bases and J 0 bases, leaving 14 bases between the germline ends. There are 17 residues in the CDR3. Germline V CDR1 and CDR2: MGHRA, YSYEKL.

V gene TRBV19 combines with J gene TRBJ2-5; 10 bases align to TRBD2. CDR3 length: 15 amino acids. Germline CDR1 reads LNHDA; CDR2 reads SQIVND (reference sequence). V shed 8 bases, J shed 4 bases, and the junction held 10 bases outside the gene matches. The CDR3 DNA is TGTGCCAGTGGGGGTAGCGGGGGGCGAGGAGAGACCCAGTACTTC. This translates into CASGGSGGRGETQYF.

This clone has a single count. The J gene is TRBJ1-3, the V gene TRBV9; no reliable D call. The CDR3 runs 14 residues. The V and J ends lost 0 bases and 6 bases respectively, with 10 bases between them. Germline CDR1 and CDR2: SGDLS and YYNGEE. The DNA for the CDR3 is TGTGCCAGCAGCGTAGCCGGGAAAGAAAACACCATATATTTT. Protein sequence: CASSVAGKENTIYF.

This chain joins TRBV10-3 and TRBJ1-2; no firm D call. There are 13 residues in the CDR3. The V end was cut by 3 bases, the J end by 4 bases, with 9 bases between. The germline V gene has CDR1 ENHRY and CDR2 SYGVKD. The DNA of the CDR3 is TGTGCCATCAGTGATATACAGAGCTATGGCTACACCTTC. This encodes CAISDIQSYGYTF.

This sequence joins TRBV7-9 and TRBJ1-2; D gene uncertain. CDR1 is SEHNR, CDR2 FQNEAQ, per germline (reference sequence). Trimming removed 2 bases from V and 2 bases from J, with 6 bases in between. This CDR3 has 13 amino acids. The CDR3 sequence: CASSLNSNYGYTF. In nucleotides, the CDR3 is TGTGCCAGCAGCTTAAACAGCAACTATGGCTACACCTTC.

The V gene is TRBV29-1, the J gene TRBJ1-1, with 8 bases lining up with TRBD1. V was clipped by 3 bases and J by 1 base; unmatched bases: 4. Germline V gene sequence: CDR1 SQVTM, CDR2 ANQGSEA. The CDR3 sequence is 14 residues long. The CDR3 DNA follows: TGCAGCGTTGAGAGGACAGGGCAGAACACTGAAGCTTTCTTT. Its protein product is CSVERTGQNTEAFF. Using reference TRBV29-1 and TRBJ1-1 for the parts outside the CDR3, the full variable domain is SAVISQKPSRDICQRGTSLTIQCQVDSQVTMMFWYRQQPGQSLTLIATANQGSEATYESGFVIDKFPISRPNLTFSTLTVSNMSPEDSSIYLCSVERTGQNTEAFFGQGTRLTVV.

CDR3: CASSLAGGPSEQYF. The CDR3 region has the DNA TGTGCCAGCAGCTTAGCGGGAGGGCCTAGCGAGCAGTACTTC. The chain links TRBV13 to TRBJ2-7; 8 nucleotides align to TRBD2. The V segment lost 1 base and the J segment 6 bases; nucleotides outside the gene matches: 5. Germline CDR1 PRHDT, CDR2 FYEKMQ (reference sequence). This CDR3 region has 14 residues.

The rearrangement uses TRBV5-4 and TRBJ2-2, with D possibly matching TRBD2 (5 bases). The V end lost 4 bases, the J end lost 2 bases, and 6 bases lay between the germline ends. CDR3 length: 13 amino acids. Per the germline V gene, CDR1 is SGHNT and CDR2 is YYREEE (reference sequence). The CDR3: CASSLANTGELFF. CDR3 nucleotides: TGTGCCAGCAGCCTAGCTAACACCGGGGAGCTGTTTTTT.

As to this clone: The junction departs from germline at one end; a sequencing error may be responsible. J is TRBJ1-2 and V is TRBV29-1; 8 nucleotides line up with TRBD1. The CDR3 runs 11 residues. The germline gives CDR1 SQVTM, CDR2 ANQGSEA. The chain's CDR3 is CSVQDRGGYTF. The CDR3 region has the DNA TGCAGCGTTCAAGACAGGGGTGGCTACACCTTC. Full variable domain (remainder filled in from reference TRBV29-1 and TRBJ1-2): SAVISQKPSRDICQRGTSLTIQCQVDSQVTMMFWYRQQPGQSLTLIATANQGSEATYESGFVIDKFPISRPNLTFSTLTVSNMSPEDSSIYLCSVQDRGGYTFGSGTRLTVV.

This chain uses TRBV20-1 with TRBJ2-3, with TRBD2 identical over 7 bases. The germline V gene has CDR1 DFQATT and CDR2 SNEGSKA (reference sequence). This CDR3 spans 15 amino acids. J lost 1 base, V lost 3 bases, and 7 bases had no gene match. This CDR3 reads CSASAQGGGTDTQYF. DNA of the CDR3: TGCAGTGCTAGTGCCCAGGGAGGGGGCACAGATACGCAGTATTTT.

V gene TRBV5-4 combines with J gene TRBJ2-5; TRBD1 matches 7 bases. CDR1 and CDR2 from the germline V gene are SGHNT and YYREEE (reference sequence). CDR3 size: 15 residues. The V segment lost 0 bases and the J segment 4 bases; nucleotides outside the gene matches: 6. This chain's CDR3 is CASSLEGASRETQYF. DNA of the CDR3: TGTGCCAGCAGCTTGGAGGGGGCTAGCCGAGAGACCCAGTACTTC.

This chain uses TRBV11-3 with TRBJ1-1; 7 nucleotides line up with TRBD1. There are 15 residues in the CDR3. Germline CDR1 and CDR2: SGHNT and YENEEA. V lost 1 base to trimming and J lost 8 bases; unmatched junction nucleotides: 10. The CDR3 loop reads CASSLGGARQGEAFF. CDR3 sequence (DNA): TGTGCCAGCAGCTTAGGAGGGGCTAGACAGGGCGAAGCTTTCTTT.

The chain carries TRBV5-6 and TRBJ1-3; the match to TRBD1 covers 8 bases. This CDR3 spans 17 amino acids. V lost 1 base and J lost 0; bases outside the gene matches: 6. CDR1 SGHDT and CDR2 YYEEEE come from the germline V gene. DNA for the CDR3: TGTGCCAGCAGCTTGTACAGGGGGAGTTACTCTGGAAACACCATATATTTT. This encodes CASSLYRGSYSGNTIYF.

The chain combines TRBV7-2 with TRBJ2-1, with 12 positions matching TRBD2. This CDR3 is 15 amino acids long. Trimming cost V 5 bases and J 4 bases; bases outside gene matches: 3. Germline loops: CDR1 SGHTA, CDR2 FQGNSA. Here the CDR3 DNA reads TGTGCCAGCAGCCCGGGACTAGCGGGTTACAATGAGCAGTTCTTC. Protein sequence: CASSPGLAGYNEQFF.

This rearrangement joins TRBV6-5 to TRBJ1-1; 7 nucleotides line up with TRBD1. Trimming cost V 1 base and J 4 bases; bases outside gene matches: 9. The V gene's germline CDR1 is MNHEY and CDR2 SVGAGI. This CDR3 region has 16 residues. CDR3 in amino acids: CASSYLETGRSTEAFF. DNA of the CDR3: TGTGCCAGCAGTTACTTAGAGACAGGGCGGAGCACTGAAGCTTTCTTT.

The chain links TRBV18 to TRBJ1-1; D unclear. Trimming removed 4 bases from V and 4 bases from J, with 19 bases in between. From germline, CDR1 is KGHSH and CDR2 LQKENI. The CDR3 runs 16 residues. The chain's CDR3 is CASSRREEAVITEAFF. For the CDR3, the DNA is TGTGCCAGCTCACGGCGGGAAGAAGCGGTGATCACTGAAGCTTTCTTT.

This sequence joins TRBV28 and TRBJ2-7; 10 nucleotides align to TRBD1. Germline CDR1 is MDHEN and CDR2 is SYDVKM. This CDR3 spans 15 amino acids. The V gene end was trimmed by 4 bases and the J gene end by 4 bases; junction bases not matched to a gene: 7. The CDR3 sequence: CASSYRDRGFYEQYF. DNA of the CDR3: TGTGCCAGCAGTTACCGGGACAGGGGTTTTTACGAGCAGTACTTC.

The chain carries TRBV7-2 and TRBJ2-7, with 8 nucleotides matching TRBD1. Germline V gene sequence: CDR1 SGHTA, CDR2 FQGNSA. CDR3 size: 16 residues. The V and J ends lost 1 base and 4 bases, in that order; junction bases with no gene match: 9. DNA for the CDR3: TGTGCCAGCAGCTTAGACCAGGGGGCTAGTGGATACGAGCAGTACTTC. It codes for CASSLDQGASGYEQYF.

The table lists this clone with a few counts. The V and J genes are TRBV19 and TRBJ2-5; TRBD1 aligns across 7 bases. This CDR3 is 16 amino acids long. Per the germline V gene, CDR1 is LNHDA and CDR2 is SQIVND (reference sequence). J gave up 0 bases and V 5 bases, and 9 bases lay outside the gene matches. The CDR3 coding sequence is TGTGCCAGTAGTGCCGGGTTACAGGGGTACCAAGAGACCCAGTACTTC. As protein: CASSAGLQGYQETQYF.